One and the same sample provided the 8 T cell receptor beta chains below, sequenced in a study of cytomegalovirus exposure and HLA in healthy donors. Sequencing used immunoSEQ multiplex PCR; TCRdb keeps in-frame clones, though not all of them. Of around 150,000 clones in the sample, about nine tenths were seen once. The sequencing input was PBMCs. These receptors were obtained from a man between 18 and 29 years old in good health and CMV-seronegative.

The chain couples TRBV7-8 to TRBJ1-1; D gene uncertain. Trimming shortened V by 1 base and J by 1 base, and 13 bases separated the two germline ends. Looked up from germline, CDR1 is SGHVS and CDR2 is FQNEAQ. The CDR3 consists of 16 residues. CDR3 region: CASSLVVGRTNTEAFF. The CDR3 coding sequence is TGTGCCAGCAGCTTAGTTGTAGGGAGAACGAACACTGAAGCTTTCTTT.

CDR3 amino acids: CASSSPRLRQLQETQYF. CDR3 nucleotides: TGTGCCAGCAGCTCCCCTCGATTGAGGCAGCTCCAAGAGACCCAGTACTTC. The V call is TRBV7-9, the J call TRBJ2-5; D not certain. Per germline, CDR1 SEHNR and CDR2 FQNEAQ (reference sequence). Trimming cost V 4 bases and J 1 base, with 19 bases left between them. The CDR3 runs to 17 residues.

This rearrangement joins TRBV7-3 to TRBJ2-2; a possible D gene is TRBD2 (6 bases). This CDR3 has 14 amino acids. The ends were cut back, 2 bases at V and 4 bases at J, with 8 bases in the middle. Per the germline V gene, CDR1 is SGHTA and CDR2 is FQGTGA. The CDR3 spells CASSLGGATGELFF. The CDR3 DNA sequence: TGTGCCAGCAGCTTAGGCGGGGCCACCGGGGAGCTGTTTTTT. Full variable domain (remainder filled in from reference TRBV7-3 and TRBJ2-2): GAGVSQTPSNKVTEKGKYVELRCDPISGHTALYWYRQSLGQGPEFLIYFQGTGAADDSGLPNDRFFAVRPEGSVSTLKIQRTERGDSAVYLCASSLGGATGELFFGEGSRLTVL.

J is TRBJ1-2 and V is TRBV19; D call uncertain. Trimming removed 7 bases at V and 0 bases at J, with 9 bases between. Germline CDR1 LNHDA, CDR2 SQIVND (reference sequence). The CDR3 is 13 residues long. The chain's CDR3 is CASNRQSNYGYTF. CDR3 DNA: TGTGCCAGTAACAGACAATCTAACTATGGCTACACCTTC.

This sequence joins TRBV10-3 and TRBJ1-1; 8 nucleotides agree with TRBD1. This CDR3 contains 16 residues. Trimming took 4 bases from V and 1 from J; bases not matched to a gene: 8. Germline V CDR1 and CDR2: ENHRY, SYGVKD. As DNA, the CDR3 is TGTGCCATCAGTGCGATACAGGGGGACTCGAACACTGAAGCTTTCTTT. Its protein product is CAISAIQGDSNTEAFF.

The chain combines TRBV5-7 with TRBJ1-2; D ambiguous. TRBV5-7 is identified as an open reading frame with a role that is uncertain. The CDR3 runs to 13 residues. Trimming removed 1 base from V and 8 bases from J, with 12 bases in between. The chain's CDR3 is CASSLPGWRGYTF. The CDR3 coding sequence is TGTGCCAGCAGCTTGCCGGGGTGGAGAGGCTACACCTTC.

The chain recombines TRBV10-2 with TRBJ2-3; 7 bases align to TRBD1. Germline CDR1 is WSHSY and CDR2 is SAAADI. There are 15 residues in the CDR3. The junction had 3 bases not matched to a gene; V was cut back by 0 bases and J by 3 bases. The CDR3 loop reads CASSESPTGTDTQYF. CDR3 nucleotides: TGCGCCAGCAGTGAGTCTCCGACAGGGACAGATACGCAGTATTTT.

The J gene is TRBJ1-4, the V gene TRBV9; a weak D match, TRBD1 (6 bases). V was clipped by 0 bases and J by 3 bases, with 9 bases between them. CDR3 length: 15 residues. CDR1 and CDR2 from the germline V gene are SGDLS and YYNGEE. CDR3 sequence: CASSVGKGANEKLFF. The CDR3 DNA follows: TGTGCCAGCAGCGTAGGAAAGGGGGCTAATGAAAAACTGTTTTTT.